This T cell receptor (beta chain) stems from a study of OX40 agonist ivuxolimab in advanced cancers. This CDR3 spans 16 amino acids. The ends were cut back, 1 base at V and 8 bases at J, with 18 bases in the middle. The V gene's germline CDR1 is SEHNR and CDR2 FQNEAQ (reference sequence). Findings and limits, study-wide: No determination was made of the antigen specificity of the expanded peripheral T cells. Blood T cells, both CD4+ and CD8+, expanded clonally by week 6 at 0.1 to 3.0 mg/kg. Among the lowest peripheral clonal expansion occurred in 0.1-3.0 mg/kg partial responders.

As for this clone: Its antigen is still unknown.

Sequencing used immunoSEQ multiplex PCR; TCRdb keeps in-frame clones, though not all of them. The table lists approximately 15,000 clones, around 80% of them singletons. The sequencing here drew on CD4+ or CD8+ T cells sorted from blood, taken in a trial of the OX40 agonist ivuxolimab. The chain is built from TRBV7-9 and TRBJ2-1; possibly TRBD1 for D (5 bases). The TCR originated in an adult with an advanced solid tumor such as melanoma, head and neck, liver or kidney cancer. Here the CDR3 reads CASSLVDTILGHEQFF. In nucleotides, the CDR3 is TGTGCCAGCAGCTTAGTGGACACCATCCTCGGCCATGAGCAGTTCTTC.